This is a list of T cell receptor beta chains from one sample in a study of shared clonotypes between healthy human individuals. The protocol was immunoSEQ multiplex PCR, while the TCRdb copy is restricted to in-frame clones and leaves out a portion. The repertoire holds 850,000 to 1,200,000 clones, with 65% to 80% as singletons. Sequenced sample: memory CD4+ T cells sorted from blood. These receptors originate from a man aged 18 to 30 in good health. Both conserved end residues are part of each CDR3. A D gene is named only where the DNA matches it firmly. Size tells how often a clone was seen (once, few, many) or the class of an expanded clone, and some rows leave it out.

TRBD1 TRBJ2-7 - TRBV2 TGTGCCAGCAGTGATTTGGGGACAGGGGGATCCTACGAGCAGTACTTC CASSDLGTGGSYEQYF
- TRBJ2-7 - TRBV4-1 TGCGCCAGCAGCCAAGATGGCAGGAAAATTGACGAGCAGTACTTC CASSQDGRKIDEQYF
- TRBJ2-5 - TRBV5-8 TGTGCCAGCAGCTTGGGTAGCAGCGGCGGGGCCCAAGAGACCCAGTACTTC CASSLGSSGGAQETQYF
TRBD2 TRBJ2-4 - TRBV30 TGTGCCTGGAGTGGGACTAGCGGGAGTTTCCTCGGTAGAAACATTCAGTACTTC CAWSGTSGSFLGRNIQYF
- TRBJ2-1 - TRBV2 TGTGCCAGCAGTGAAACCGGGGGGCGGAATGAGCAGTTCTTC CASSETGGRNEQFF
- TRBJ2-2 few TRBV9 TGTGCCAGCAGCGTAGGCCAATACACCGGGGAGCTGTTTTTT CASSVGQYTGELFF
- TRBJ2-7 many TRBV7-9 TGTGCCAGCAGAACCATGGGGGAAACCTACGAGCAGTACTTC CASRTMGETYEQYF
TRBD2 TRBJ2-7 - TRBV7-9 TGTGCCAGCAGCAGCATCCCACCGGGACTAGCGCCCCGGGAGCAGTACTTC CASSSIPPGLAPREQYF
- TRBJ2-2 - TRBV7-6 TGTGCCAGCAGCATCCAACAGGGCAGGCCCGGGGAGCTGTTTTTT CASSIQQGRPGELFF
TRBD1 TRBJ1-4 - TRBV28 TGTGCCAGCAGCTCCCGGGACAGGGAAAATGAAAAACTGTTTTTT CASSSRDRENEKLFF
- TRBJ2-2 - TRBV5-1 TGCGCCAGCGGAGAGGGGACCCTTAACACCGGGGAGCTGTTTTTT CASGEGTLNTGELFF
- TRBJ1-4 - TRBV5-1 TGCGCCAGCAGCTTGGCGTCTCCTAATGAAAAACTGTTTTTT CASSLASPNEKLFF
- TRBJ1-5 - TRBV19 TGTGCCAGTAGTATCATGGGTGGTCAGCCCCAGCATTTT CASSIMGGQPQHF
- TRBJ1-2 - TRBV9 TGTGCCAGCAGCGTAGGTCCGGGCGGGTATGGCTACACCTTC CASSVGPGGYGYTF
- TRBJ2-1 - TRBV13 TGTGCCAGCAGCCCCGACGGGAACTCCTACAATGAGCAGTTCTTC CASSPDGNSYNEQFF
- TRBJ1-4 - TRBV6-1 TGTGCCAGCAGTGACGGCGGCTTGGGTGAAAAACTGTTTTTT CASSDGGLGEKLFF
- TRBJ1-6 - TRBV10-3 TGTGCCATCAGCGAGGTTGGGTCCTCACCCCTCCACTTT CAISEVGSSPLHF
TRBD2 TRBJ2-1 - TRBV4-3 TGCGCCAGCAGCCAAGAACTAGCGGGTACAACCTACAATGAGCAGTTCTTC CASSQELAGTTYNEQFF
- TRBJ2-5 - TRBV4-3 TGCGCCAGCAGCCAAGAAGGCGGCGCCGAGACCCAGTACTTC CASSQEGGAETQYF
TRBD1 TRBJ2-5 - TRBV6-5 TGTGCCAGCAGGAGACTTTACAGGGGCGAGACCCAGTACTTC CASRRLYRGETQYF
- TRBJ2-7 - TRBV30 TGTGCCTGGAGTGTCAACGAGCAGTACTTC CAWSVNEQYF
- TRBJ2-4 - TRBV21-1 TGTGCCAGCAGCAACCCAGGGGAGGGCTCCAAAAACATTCAGTACTTC CASSNPGEGSKNIQYF
- TRBJ2-5 - TRBV28 TGTGCCAGCAGTTTAGACAGACCGCAAGAGACCCAGTACTTC CASSLDRPQETQYF
- TRBJ2-5 - TRBV9 TGTGCCAGCAGCCCCCAGGGGCGCGGGGAGACCCAGTACTTC CASSPQGRGETQYF
- TRBJ2-2 - TRBV5-4 TGTGCCAGCAGCTTGGGAGGGGGAAGAAACACCGGGGAGCTGTTTTTT CASSLGGGRNTGELFF
TRBD2 TRBJ2-3 - TRBV2 TGTGCCAGCAGGGGGACTAGCGGGAGGGCGGATACGCAGTATTTT CASRGTSGRADTQYF
- TRBJ2-7 - TRBV7-9 TGTGCCAGCAGCCAATACCCCCGGGTTAGCTCCTACGAGCAGTACTTC CASSQYPRVSSYEQYF
- TRBJ2-1 - TRBV5-6 TGTGCCAGCAGCTTTTGGGGCCTACGCCACAATGAGCAGTTCTTC CASSFWGLRHNEQFF
TRBD1 TRBJ2-7 - TRBV25-1 TGTGCCAGCGCTAGACAGGGGGCGGGTTACGAGCAGTACTTC CASARQGAGYEQYF
- TRBJ2-3 - TRBV19 TGTGCCAGTAGTATAGGTGGATCAAGCACAGATACGCAGTATTTT CASSIGGSSTDTQYF
- TRBJ2-2 - TRBV11-3 TGTGCCAGCAACTTAGGGCAGAAGAACACCGGGGAGCTGTTTTTT CASNLGQKNTGELFF
TRBD2 TRBJ2-2 - TRBV5-4 TGTGCCAGCAGCTTGGGGTTGACTAGCGAGTCCACCGGGGAGCTGTTTTTT CASSLGLTSESTGELFF
- TRBJ1-6 - TRBV18 TGTGCCAGCTCACCCGGACTGTTTAATTCACCCCTCCACTTT CASSPGLFNSPLHF
- TRBJ1-6 - TRBV30 TGTGCCTGGAGCCCAGGAAATTCACCCCTCCACTTT CAWSPGNSPLHF
TRBD1 TRBJ1-5 - TRBV6-1 TGTGCCAGCAGTGACCCACCGACAGGGCCGTATAGCAATCAGCCCCAGCATTTT CASSDPPTGPYSNQPQHF
- TRBJ2-3 - TRBV12-5 TGTGCTTGGCGGACAGATACGCAGTATTTT CAWRTDTQYF
TRBD1 TRBJ1-6 - TRBV9 TGTGCCAGCAGCGCTTCAACAGGGGCAAATAATTCACCCCTCCACTTT CASSASTGANNSPLHF
- TRBJ2-2 - TRBV19 TGTGCCAGTAGTATAAGGCCCCTGAACACCTTTGGCGGGGAGCTGTTTTTT CASSIRPLNTFGGELFF
- TRBJ2-5 - TRBV29-1 TGCAGCGCGGGAGAAGAGACCCAGTACTTC CSAGEETQYF
- TRBJ2-3 - TRBV9 TGTGCCAGCAGCGTTGGACGCCCCGGCACAGATACGCAGTATTTT CASSVGRPGTDTQYF
TRBD2 TRBJ2-1 - TRBV7-6 TGTGCCAGCAGCATCCTAGCGGGATCAAACATGTACAATGAGCAGTTCTTC CASSILAGSNMYNEQFF
TRBD2 TRBJ2-3 few TRBV6-1 TGTGCCAGCAGTCGACTAGCGGGAGGCACAGATACGCAGTATTTT CASSRLAGGTDTQYF
- TRBJ1-3 - TRBV6-1 TGTGCCAGCAGTGAACAGCCGAACTACACCATATATTTT CASSEQPNYTIYF